This TCR beta chain is from a study of blood T cell repertoires in COVID-19. Study information: Spain, Italy and the United States supplied samples that represented acute and convalescent COVID-19. Sample material is recorded as cDNA or gDNA derived from T cells, B-cell-depleted T cells, or PBMCs.

As processed by the authors: Reference gene primer amplification gave estimated nucleated cell counts. The data were produced by immunoSEQ multiplex PCR, yet TCRdb's version contains in-frame clones alone and is incomplete. V and J calls and clone size are those listed in that table; D and trimming were worked out from the DNA. The table lists under 200,000 clones, approximately 79% of them singletons, with about 15% in the top ten. Trimming shortened V by 0 bases and J by 1 base, and 10 bases separated the two germline ends. Per the germline V gene, CDR1 is MNHEY and CDR2 is SVGAGI. The CDR3 loop spans 15 amino acids.

The sequenced sample was peripheral blood. The chain uses TRBV6-5 and TRBJ2-7; D ambiguous. The TCR was taken from a man aged 25 to 45 with active or convalescent COVID-19. CDR3 in amino acids: CASSYSADLSYEQYF. As DNA, the CDR3 is TGTGCCAGCAGTTACTCGGCAGATTTATCCTACGAGCAGTACTTC.